Following are 28 T cell receptor beta chains from one sample sequenced in a study of blood T cell repertoires in COVID-19. Only in-frame clones appear in the TCRdb table, and some are missing; sequencing was by immunoSEQ multiplex PCR. The sample carries about 83,000 clones, roughly 85% recorded once. The specimen was peripheral blood. Receptors were obtained from a human donor in a cohort sampled during active COVID-19.

This chain uses TRBV29-1 with TRBJ1-1, with D perhaps TRBD1 (6 bases). Trimming stripped 3 bases from V and 6 bases from J, with 11 bases between. The CDR3 sequence is 12 residues long. CDR1 and CDR2 (germline): SQVTM, ANQGSEA. The CDR3 DNA reads as TGCAGCGTTGATGGGTCAGGGGCTGAAGCTTTCTTT. This codes for CSVDGSGAEAFF. The whole variable domain, remainder taken from reference TRBV29-1 and TRBJ1-1, is SAVISQKPSRDICQRGTSLTIQCQVDSQVTMMFWYRQQPGQSLTLIATANQGSEATYESGFVIDKFPISRPNLTFSTLTVSNMSPEDSSIYLCSVDGSGAEAFFGQGTRLTVV.

This chain connects TRBV2 to TRBJ2-5; a possible D gene is TRBD2 (6 bases). With 4 bases removed from V and 9 bases from J, the gap between germline ends came to 15 bases. The germline V gene has CDR1 SNHLY and CDR2 FYNNEI. CDR3 length equals 13 residues. The CDR3: CASSVGGQGSQYF. The CDR3 DNA is TGTGCCAGCAGTGTGGGGGGTCAAGGGTCCCAGTACTTC.

The sample holds one count of this clone. V is TRBV19 and J is TRBJ1-6, with TRBD1 matching 10 bases. The germline CDR1 and CDR2 sequences are LNHDA and SQIVND (reference sequence). CDR3 size: 18 residues. Trimming at V came to 3 bases and at J to 2 bases, leaving 7 bases not matched to a gene. The CDR3 DNA reads TGTGCCAGTAGTATCGCCGGGACAGGGGTTACCTATAATTCACCCCTCCACTTT. This codes for CASSIAGTGVTYNSPLHF.

The J gene is TRBJ1-4, the V gene TRBV7-2, with a tentative D call TRBD1 (6 bases). V was shortened by 1 base and J by 8 bases, with 11 bases between the two germline ends. In germline, CDR1 is SGHTA, CDR2 FQGNSA. The CDR3 spans 14 residues. CDR3 sequence reads: CASSLDWTAEKLFF. The CDR3 nucleotides are TGTGCCAGCAGCTTAGACTGGACAGCCGAAAAACTGTTTTTT.

J is TRBJ2-1 and V is TRBV2, with TRBD1 matching over 9 bases. V was clipped by 5 bases and J by 3 bases; unmatched bases: 5. Germline V gene sequence: CDR1 SNHLY, CDR2 FYNNEI. The CDR3 loop spans 15 amino acids. As DNA, the CDR3 is TGTGCCAGCAGTCGACGACAGGGGGGCTACAATGAGCAGTTCTTC. Amino acid sequence: CASSRRQGGYNEQFF.

The rearrangement links TRBV14 to TRBJ1-1, with D perhaps TRBD1 (5 bases). The CDR3 length is 12 residues. Germline V CDR1 and CDR2: SGHDN, FVKESK. V lost 5 bases, J lost 9 bases, and 13 bases lay in between. The CDR3 protein is CASSNSGTQAFF. The CDR3 region has the DNA TGTGCCAGCAGCAACAGCGGGACTCAAGCTTTCTTT.

This clone was counted a few times. V gene TRBV3-1 (or the pseudogene TRBV3-2) combines with J gene TRBJ2-7, with D tentatively TRBD2 (5 bases). Germline V lookup: CDR1 LGHDT, CDR2 YNNKEL (reference sequence). The CDR3 totals 17 residues. V lost 5 bases, J lost 2 bases, and 22 bases lay in between. This CDR3 is CASSYGGPKTVTYEQYF. The CDR3 region has the DNA TGTGCCAGCAGCTATGGAGGTCCTAAGACGGTTACCTACGAGCAGTACTTC.

The chain employs TRBV27 and TRBJ1-1; D is unclear. V was cut by 8 bases and J by 1 base, with 5 bases left in between. From germline, CDR1 is MNHEY and CDR2 SMNVEV (reference sequence). The CDR3 length is 11 residues. CDR3 bases: TGTGCCAGCGGAGGGAACACTGAAGCTTTCTTT. Amino acid sequence: CASGGNTEAFF.

The rearrangement joins TRBV11-3 to TRBJ2-2; 7 nucleotides match TRBD1. V lost 8 bases, J lost 2 bases, and 5 bases stayed unmatched. The CDR3 is made up of 14 amino acids. Germline V gene data show CDR1 as SGHNT and CDR2 as YENEEA. The CDR3 sequence is CASGAGGNTGELFF. In nucleotides, the CDR3 is TGTGCCAGCGGTGCAGGGGGTAACACCGGGGAGCTGTTTTTT.

The J gene is TRBJ1-2, the V gene TRBV7-9; 9 positions match TRBD1. J gave up 4 bases and V 3 bases, and 12 bases lay outside the gene matches. The CDR3 has 17 amino acids. From germline, CDR1 is SEHNR and CDR2 FQNEAQ (reference sequence). CDR3 amino acids: CASSFGISTGGGYGYTF. The CDR3 nucleotides are TGTGCCAGCAGCTTTGGCATTAGCACAGGGGGCGGCTATGGCTACACCTTC.

The chain is built from TRBV2 and TRBJ2-2, with D perhaps matching TRBD1 (6 bases). Germline V gene data show CDR1 as SNHLY and CDR2 as FYNNEI. The CDR3 consists of 15 residues. Trimming shortened V by 3 bases and J by 1 base, and 9 bases separated the two germline ends. The CDR3, as DNA: TGTGCCAGCAGTGACAGGGGCCGGAACACCGGGGAGCTGTTTTTT. As protein: CASSDRGRNTGELFF.

This chain links TRBV7-2 with TRBJ2-2; TRBD1 is a possible D gene (7 bases). The CDR3 length is 15 residues. Trimming removed 7 bases from V and 6 bases from J, with 18 bases in between. The germline CDR1 and CDR2 sequences are SGHTA and FQGNSA. CDR3 DNA sequence: TGTGCCAGCACGCAGACAGGGAGGTTTTCCGGGGAGCTGTTTTTT. This translates into CASTQTGRFSGELFF.

The chain joins TRBV11-1 to TRBJ1-1; TRBD1 is a possible D gene (5 bases). This CDR3 is 15 amino acids long. V was cut by 0 bases and J by 5 bases, with 13 bases left in between. Germline V CDR1 and CDR2: SGHAT, FQDESV (reference sequence). CDR3 in DNA: TGTGCCAGCAGCTTAGCGGGGGAGGCGGGGACTGAAGCTTTCTTT. Translated: CASSLAGEAGTEAFF. Drawing the rest from reference TRBV11-1 and TRBJ1-1, the complete variable domain is EAEVAQSPRYKITEKSQAVAFWCDPISGHATLYWYRQILGQGPELLVQFQDESVVDDSQLPKDRFSAERLKGVDSTLKIQPAELGDSAMYLCASSLAGEAGTEAFFGQGTRLTVV.

V is TRBV5-1 and J is TRBJ1-6, with D perhaps matching TRBD1 (5 bases). Germline V lookup: CDR1 SGHRS, CDR2 YFSETQ. The CDR3 spans 14 residues. V was shortened by 0 bases and J by 7 bases, with 8 bases between the two germline ends. In DNA, the CDR3 is TGCGCCAGCAGCTTGGAGGGGTCGAATTCACCCCTCCACTTT. This encodes CASSLEGSNSPLHF.

The CDR3 nucleotides are TGTGCCAGCAGCGTAGGGGTGGGGCTTCGGGAGACCCAGTACTTC. Protein product: CASSVGVGLRETQYF. J is TRBJ2-5 and V is TRBV9; TRBD1 is a possible D gene (5 bases). The CDR3 is 15 amino acids. V lost 0 bases to trimming and J lost 5 bases, with 14 bases between them. CDR1 SGDLS and CDR2 YYNGEE come from the germline V gene.

This clone was detected once. The rearrangement links TRBV6-6 to TRBJ2-5; D remains ambiguous. Looked up from germline, CDR1 is MNHNY and CDR2 is SVGAGI (reference sequence). The CDR3 covers 17 residues. V lost 5 bases to trimming and J lost 4 bases, with 23 bases between them. This CDR3 reads CASSRPIDTATPETQYF. CDR3 sequence (DNA): TGTGCCAGCAGTCGGCCGATAGATACAGCAACCCCAGAGACCCAGTACTTC.

V is TRBV6-2 or TRBV6-3 and J is TRBJ2-1; 7 bases fit TRBD2. Per germline, CDR1 MNHEY and CDR2 SVGEGT. CDR3 length: 17 residues. The V segment lost 2 bases and the J segment 0 bases; nucleotides outside the gene matches: 7. CDR3 DNA: TGTGCCAGCAGTTACACCCTCGGGGGGAACTCCTACAATGAGCAGTTCTTC. Translated: CASSYTLGGNSYNEQFF.

This clone was seen only a few times. The chain has TRBV4-1 and TRBJ1-2; 7 bases are a match to TRBD1. CDR1 and CDR2 from the germline V gene are MGHRA and YSYEKL. V dropped 2 bases and J dropped 4; count of bases not matched to a gene: 10. The CDR3 has 16 residues. CDR3 sequence reads: CASSQKAQGVPYGYTF. The CDR3 DNA sequence: TGCGCCAGCAGCCAAAAGGCCCAGGGGGTTCCCTATGGCTACACCTTC.

The V gene is TRBV5-4, the J gene TRBJ2-7, with 9 bases aligning to TRBD2. This CDR3 is built from 16 residues. Germline CDR1 is SGHNT and CDR2 is YYREEE (reference sequence). The V segment lost 0 bases and the J segment 4 bases; nucleotides outside the gene matches: 8. The CDR3 reads CASSLGLAGGPYEQYF. In DNA, the CDR3 is TGTGCCAGCAGCTTGGGCCTGGCGGGAGGGCCGTACGAGCAGTACTTC.

The rearrangement uses TRBV2 and TRBJ1-1; D gene ambiguous. The CDR3 has 13 residues. Germline V gives CDR1 SNHLY, CDR2 FYNNEI. V was pared by 6 bases and J by 2 bases, with 10 bases between. CDR3 nucleotide sequence: TGTGCCAGCAGCCGTGCAGATAACACTGAAGCTTTCTTT. Translated, it gives CASSRADNTEAFF.

CDR3 nucleotides: TGTGCCAGCAGCGTAGGCGGGGGGTCCTCCTACAATGAGCAGTTCTTC. Translated: CASSVGGGSSYNEQFF. The rearrangement uses TRBV9 and TRBJ2-1, with 8 bases matching TRBD2. Germline V lookup: CDR1 SGDLS, CDR2 YYNGEE. V gave up 0 bases and J gave up 0 bases; unmatched junction bases: 2. This CDR3 has 16 amino acids.

This clone was detected once. This chain joins TRBV11-2 and TRBJ1-1; a possible D gene is TRBD1 (5 bases). The V gene lost 2 bases and the J gene lost 6 bases, with 10 bases spanning the gap. The germline gives CDR1 SGHAT, CDR2 FQNNGV. The CDR3 runs to 13 residues. CDR3 sequence (DNA): TGTGCCAGCAGCTTACAACAGGCATCTGAAGCTTTCTTT. It specifies CASSLQQASEAFF.

This clone was observed once. V is TRBV19 and J is TRBJ1-2, with D possibly being TRBD1 (6 bases). Trimming took off 3 bases at V and 5 bases at J, with 19 bases between the two ends. The length of the CDR3 is 16 residues. Germline-derived CDR1 and CDR2 are LNHDA and SQIVND (reference sequence). The CDR3 sequence is CASSIYGGRSSYGYTF. CDR3 DNA: TGTGCCAGTAGTATTTACGGGGGGCGATCCTCTTATGGCTACACCTTC.

This clone was recorded many times. The chain has TRBV6-2 or TRBV6-3 and TRBJ2-5, with 7 bases matching TRBD1. The length of the CDR3 is 11 residues. Germline CDR1 reads MNHEY; CDR2 reads SVGEGT. V trimming: 6 bases; J trimming: 7 bases; junction bases outside the gene matches: 2. The CDR3 sequence is CASSTGVTQYF. CDR3 bases: TGTGCCAGCAGCACAGGGGTGACCCAGTACTTC.

The chain employs TRBV6-5 and TRBJ1-2, with 9 bases aligning to TRBD1. V lost 4 bases to trimming and J lost 7 bases; unmatched junction nucleotides: 7. The CDR3 totals 14 residues. Germline V gene sequence: CDR1 MNHEY, CDR2 SVGAGI. The CDR3 protein is CASSFRDRVGGYTF. CDR3 nucleotide sequence: TGTGCCAGCAGTTTCCGGGACAGGGTTGGTGGCTACACCTTC.

A single count supports this clone. The gene calls are TRBV7-9 and TRBJ2-7; 7 nucleotides match TRBD1. This CDR3 is built from 14 residues. After removal of 4 bases from V and 5 bases from J, the junction contained 8 bases not matched to a gene. Germline values: CDR1 SEHNR, CDR2 FQNEAQ (reference sequence). CDR3 loop: CASSSNRGRDEQYF. CDR3 nucleotides: TGTGCCAGCAGCTCAAACAGGGGTAGAGACGAGCAGTACTTC.

The chain joins TRBV30 to TRBJ2-1, with TRBD2 matching 11 bases. This CDR3 comprises 17 residues. Germline values: CDR1 GTSNPN, CDR2 SVGIG (reference sequence). V shed 2 bases, J shed 4 bases, and the junction held 10 bases outside the gene matches. The CDR3: CAWSPLSGTSGYNEQFF. The CDR3 DNA follows: TGTGCCTGGAGTCCTCTATCCGGGACTAGCGGATACAATGAGCAGTTCTTC.

The CDR3 region has the DNA TGTGCCAGCAGCCCGCGACAGGGACCAACTAATGAAAAACTGTTTTTT. As protein: CASSPRQGPTNEKLFF. The chain has TRBV11-3 and TRBJ1-4, with TRBD1 identical over 7 bases. The ends lost 5 bases at V and 0 bases at J; junction bases unmatched: 6. CDR1 and CDR2 from the germline V gene are SGHNT and YENEEA. The CDR3 is 16 residues long.